The 22 T cell receptor beta chains presented below share a single source sample, sequenced in a study of T cell responses to AZD1222 COVID-19 vaccine. Generated by immunoSEQ multiplex PCR, the TCRdb table keeps only in-frame clones and is missing some. The table shows around 70,000 clones, with roughly 85% occurring only once. Sequences were derived from peripheral blood, sampled on day 0 of AZD1222 vaccination. All receptors derive from an adult in good health.

The CDR3 region is CASRRRKSSGNTIYF. The CDR3 DNA is TGTGCCAGCAGGAGACGGAAAAGCTCTGGAAACACCATATATTTT. V is TRBV7-9 and J is TRBJ1-3; no reliable D call. CDR1 SEHNR and CDR2 FQNEAQ come from the germline V gene (reference sequence). The CDR3 length is 15 residues. Between the trimmed V and J ends, which lost 6 bases and 0 bases, there was a span of 12 bases.

The V gene is TRBV6-6, the J gene TRBJ1-1; 10 positions match TRBD1. CDR1 and CDR2 (germline): MNHNY, SVGAGI (reference sequence). With V trimmed by 2 bases and J by 10 bases, 7 bases remained unmatched. The CDR3 length is 14 residues. The DNA of the CDR3 is TGTGCCAGCAGTTACCCCGGGACAGGGGTCGGAGCTTTCTTT. Encoded protein: CASSYPGTGVGAFF.

In this sample, this clone turned up a few times. The J gene is TRBJ2-5, the V gene TRBV12-3 or TRBV12-4; perhaps TRBD1 as D (6 bases). V lost 5 bases to trimming and J lost 5 bases, with 9 bases between them. The CDR3 sequence is 12 residues long. The CDR3 reads CASSRTDETQYF. The CDR3 DNA is TGTGCCAGCAGTCGGACAGACGAGACCCAGTACTTC.

This chain connects TRBV6-1 to TRBJ1-2; 11 positions match TRBD1. The germline V gene encodes CDR1 MNHNS and CDR2 SASEGT. The CDR3 totals 15 residues. V dropped 2 bases and J dropped 4; count of bases not matched to a gene: 3. The CDR3 nucleotides are TGTGCCAGCAGTGAACCGGGACAGGGGGTCTATGGCTACACCTTC. Translation: CASSEPGQGVYGYTF.

CDR3 DNA: TGTGCCAGTAGTATAGATCGAACAGGGTCTGCACCCCTCCACTTT. Amino acids: CASSIDRTGSAPLHF. V is TRBV19 and J is TRBJ1-6; a weak D match, TRBD1 (6 bases). This CDR3 is 15 amino acids long. With 0 bases removed from V and 11 bases from J, the gap between germline ends came to 14 bases. Germline CDR1 reads LNHDA; CDR2 reads SQIVND (reference sequence).

A few counts support this clone. The rearrangement links TRBV9 to TRBJ1-1, with D possibly TRBD1 on 6 matching bases. The germline gives CDR1 SGDLS, CDR2 YYNGEE. This CDR3 has 14 residues. Trimming took off 4 bases at V and 5 bases at J, with 15 bases between the two ends. DNA for the CDR3: TGTGCCAGCAGCTTAGGGGGAGTTGGGACTGAAGCTTTCTTT. Its translation is CASSLGGVGTEAFF.

The chain joins TRBV5-1 to TRBJ1-1, with D unresolved. The CDR3 consists of 13 residues. Germline V gene data show CDR1 as SGHRS and CDR2 as YFSETQ. The germline V and J ends were trimmed by 3 bases and 1 base, with 7 bases remaining between them. The CDR3 loop is CASSYQPNTEAFF. The CDR3 DNA reads TGCGCCAGCAGCTATCAACCGAACACTGAAGCTTTCTTT.

The chain is built from TRBV7-9 and TRBJ2-7; TRBD1 is a possible D gene (6 bases). The CDR3 has 12 amino acids. Trimming removed 5 bases from V and 6 bases from J, with 11 bases in between. CDR1 is SEHNR, CDR2 FQNEAQ, per germline (reference sequence). CDR3 in DNA: TGTGCCAGCAGCCAGCAGGGGATCGAGCAGTACTTC. Encoded protein: CASSQQGIEQYF.

The chain couples TRBV5-1 to TRBJ2-7, with 8 bases that match TRBD2. Germline V gene data show CDR1 as SGHRS and CDR2 as YFSETQ. The CDR3 consists of 15 residues. V shed 4 bases and J 0 bases; nucleotides not matched to a gene: 6. As DNA, the CDR3 is TGCGCCAGCAGCGCCTTAGCGGGGACCTCCTACGAGCAGTACTTC. This gives the protein CASSALAGTSYEQYF.

CDR3 nucleotide sequence: TGTGCCAGCAGACTGGACGGGACCGGGGAGCTGTTTTTT. Protein: CASRLDGTGELFF. V and J are TRBV3-1 (or the pseudogene TRBV3-2) and TRBJ2-2, with unresolved D. V was pared by 6 bases and J by 5 bases, with 10 bases between. CDR1 and CDR2 (germline): LGHDT, YNNKEL (reference sequence). CDR3 length: 13 residues.

The chain recombines TRBV9 with TRBJ2-5, with a weak D call TRBD2 (6 bases). The CDR3 runs to 13 residues. Germline V gene data show CDR1 as SGDLS and CDR2 as YYNGEE. The V end was cut by 3 bases, the J end by 5 bases, with 11 bases between. CDR3 residues: CASSAPGGETQYF. CDR3 bases: TGTGCCAGCAGCGCCCCTGGGGGGGAGACCCAGTACTTC.

This clone came up once. The chain links TRBV9 to TRBJ1-2; maybe TRBD1 (5 bases). This CDR3 is built from 14 residues. Trimming removed 4 bases from V and 4 bases from J, with 14 bases in between. Per germline, CDR1 SGDLS and CDR2 YYNGEE. The CDR3 region is CASSPMTAVYGYTF. The CDR3 region has the DNA TGTGCCAGCAGCCCTATGACAGCCGTCTATGGCTACACCTTC.

The chain joins TRBV7-3 to TRBJ2-2, with D perhaps matching TRBD2 (5 bases). This CDR3 has 18 amino acids. V lost 3 bases to trimming and J lost 3 bases, with 20 bases between them. The germline V gene has CDR1 SGHTA and CDR2 FQGTGA. The chain's CDR3 is CASSFMVSGRTYTGELFF. Here the CDR3 DNA reads TGTGCCAGCAGCTTTATGGTCTCAGGACGGACTTACACCGGGGAGCTGTTTTTT. Full variable domain (remainder filled in from reference TRBV7-3 and TRBJ2-2): GAGVSQTPSNKVTEKGKYVELRCDPISGHTALYWYRQSLGQGPEFLIYFQGTGAADDSGLPNDRFFAVRPEGSVSTLKIQRTERGDSAVYLCASSFMVSGRTYTGELFFGEGSRLTVL.

The chain uses TRBV18 and TRBJ1-5; D is uncertain. This CDR3 contains 13 residues. Germline loops: CDR1 KGHSH, CDR2 LQKENI. Trimming shortened V by 3 bases and J by 5 bases, and 8 bases separated the two germline ends. CDR3 amino acids: CASSPVGDQPQHF. CDR3 DNA sequence: TGTGCCAGCTCACCTGTGGGAGATCAGCCCCAGCATTTT.

The rearrangement links TRBV18 to TRBJ2-7, with TRBD1 matching 7 bases. Germline V lookup: CDR1 KGHSH, CDR2 LQKENI. This CDR3 is 15 amino acids long. With V trimmed by 3 bases and J by 3 bases, 8 bases remained unmatched. The CDR3 nucleotides are TGTGCCAGCTCACCCTACCCGGGACAGTTCTACGAGCAGTACTTC. Encoded protein: CASSPYPGQFYEQYF.

V gene TRBV5-1 combines with J gene TRBJ1-1; D is unresolved. V lost 4 bases and J lost 1, with 11 bases in between. Germline V lookup: CDR1 SGHRS, CDR2 YFSETQ. CDR3 length: 14 residues. CDR3 loop: CASSEFRSNTEAFF. DNA for the CDR3: TGCGCCAGCAGCGAATTTAGATCGAACACTGAAGCTTTCTTT. Full variable domain (rest looked up from reference TRBV5-1 and TRBJ1-1): KAGVTQTPRYLIKTRGQQVTLSCSPISGHRSVSWYQQTPGQGLQFLFEYFSETQRNKGNFPGRFSGRQFSNSRSEMNVSTLELGDSALYLCASSEFRSNTEAFFGQGTRLTVV.

This rearrangement joins TRBV3-1 (or the pseudogene TRBV3-2) to TRBJ1-3; 7 bases fit TRBD1. V lost 2 bases, J lost 4 bases, and 2 bases stayed unmatched. The CDR3 spans 14 residues. The V gene's germline CDR1 is LGHDT and CDR2 YNNKEL (reference sequence). The CDR3: CASSQKGAGNTIYF. The CDR3 nucleotides read TGTGCCAGCAGCCAAAAGGGGGCGGGAAACACCATATATTTT.

V gene TRBV10-1 combines with J gene TRBJ1-1, with a possible D match to TRBD1 (5 bases). This CDR3 has 13 amino acids. Trimming removed 9 bases from V and 1 base from J, with 12 bases in between. Germline loops: CDR1 WNHNN, CDR2 SYGVQD (reference sequence). CDR3 bases: TGCGCCAGTAGGGGTGGGCCGAACACTGAAGCTTTCTTT. Translating it yields CASRGGPNTEAFF.

The rearrangement links TRBV3-1 (or the pseudogene TRBV3-2) to TRBJ2-2; 9 bases map to TRBD1. Germline CDR1 LGHDT, CDR2 YNNKEL (reference sequence). The junction had 13 bases not matched to a gene; V was cut back by 1 base and J by 7 bases. This CDR3 has 18 residues. CDR3 protein: CASSQGRVVQGAHGELFF. In nucleotides, the CDR3 is TGTGCCAGCAGCCAAGGGCGAGTGGTACAGGGGGCTCACGGGGAGCTGTTTTTT.

The chain carries TRBV7-3 and TRBJ2-2; 7 positions agree with TRBD1. The V gene end was trimmed by 5 bases and the J gene end by 6 bases; junction bases not matched to a gene: 9. CDR3 length equals 15 residues. From germline, CDR1 is SGHTA and CDR2 FQGTGA. CDR3 DNA sequence: TGTGCCAGCAGCCCCAGAGGACAGGTACCCGGGGAGCTGTTTTTT. This gives the protein CASSPRGQVPGELFF. Full variable domain (remainder filled in from reference TRBV7-3 and TRBJ2-2): GAGVSQTPSNKVTEKGKYVELRCDPISGHTALYWYRQSLGQGPEFLIYFQGTGAADDSGLPNDRFFAVRPEGSVSTLKIQRTERGDSAVYLCASSPRGQVPGELFFGEGSRLTVL.

The chain joins TRBV5-1 to TRBJ2-5; either TRBD1 or TRBD2 may fit D (6 bases each). V lost 0 bases to trimming and J lost 5 bases, with 17 bases between them. This CDR3 comprises 16 residues. Germline CDR1 is SGHRS and CDR2 is YFSETQ. The CDR3 DNA reads TGCGCCAGCAGCTTGGCGTATGGGGGGCGTGTGGAGACCCAGTACTTC. Encoded protein: CASSLAYGGRVETQYF.

The chain recombines TRBV5-1 with TRBJ2-2, with 11 bases fitting TRBD1. This CDR3 region has 16 residues. V lost 0 bases to trimming and J lost 7 bases; unmatched junction nucleotides: 5. The germline CDR1 and CDR2 sequences are SGHRS and YFSETQ. This CDR3 is CASSLGTGGEIGELFF. The CDR3 bases are TGCGCCAGCAGCTTGGGGACAGGGGGCGAGATCGGGGAGCTGTTTTTT. The entire variable domain, with the rest obtained from reference TRBV5-1 and TRBJ2-2, is as follows: KAGVTQTPRYLIKTRGQQVTLSCSPISGHRSVSWYQQTPGQGLQFLFEYFSETQRNKGNFPGRFSGRQFSNSRSEMNVSTLELGDSALYLCASSLGTGGEIGELFFGEGSRLTVL.